Below, 10 T cell receptor beta chains from the same sample are listed, as sequenced in a study of blood T cell repertoires in COVID-19. The repertoire was sequenced with immunoSEQ multiplex PCR; TCRdb's copy has only in-frame clones and lacks some. The table includes 150,000 or so clones, roughly 84% detected once. The sequenced sample consisted of PBMCs or T cells enriched from blood (not recorded which). These receptors all stem from a man aged 70-80 years who had been exposed to COVID-19.

The chain couples TRBV20-1 to TRBJ2-1, with 11 nucleotides matching TRBD2. Germline V gene lookup returns CDR1 DFQATT and CDR2 SNEGSKA (reference sequence). J was trimmed by 9 bases and V by 3 bases; bases with no gene match: 7. CDR3 length equals 14 residues. CDR3 in amino acids: CSASMVAGGTEQFF. The CDR3 nucleotides read TGCAGTGCTAGTATGGTAGCGGGAGGGACTGAGCAGTTCTTC.

Ten or more counts support this clone. The same CDR3 also results from other DNA sequences found in this sample. The chain recombines TRBV2 with TRBJ1-2; D unclear. The V gene's germline CDR1 is SNHLY and CDR2 FYNNEI. The V end was cut by 7 bases, the J end by 4 bases, with 10 bases between. This CDR3 is built from 12 residues. CDR3 sequence reads: CASNTGSYGYTF. DNA for the CDR3: TGTGCCAGCAACACGGGGAGCTATGGCTACACCTTC. Filled out from reference TRBV2 and TRBJ1-2, the complete variable domain reads EPEVTQTPSHQVTQMGQEVILRCVPISNHLYFYWYRQILGQKVEFLVSFYNNEISEKSEIFDDQFSVERPDGSNFTLKIRSTKLEDSAMYFCASNTGSYGYTFGSGTRLTVV.

V is TRBV28 and J is TRBJ2-7, with D possibly matching TRBD2 (6 bases). CDR1 is MDHEN and CDR2 is SYDVKM in the germline V gene. V was clipped by 3 bases and J by 4 bases, with 13 bases between them. This CDR3 has 14 residues. The CDR3 DNA reads TGTGCCAGCAGTTTGAGGGGCAGCGGGTACGAGCAGTACTTC. Translating it yields CASSLRGSGYEQYF.

This clone was counted only a few times. This chain connects TRBV10-2 to TRBJ1-2; D gene unclear. CDR1 and CDR2 from the germline V gene are WSHSY and SAAADI. CDR3 length: 13 amino acids. Deletions cut 3 bases from V and 5 bases from J, with 10 bases between. The CDR3 spells CASSDERRYGYTF. CDR3 DNA: TGCGCCAGCAGTGACGAGAGGCGGTATGGCTACACCTTC.

This chain uses TRBV28 with TRBJ2-5; tentatively, D is TRBD2 (5 bases). Looked up from germline, CDR1 is MDHEN and CDR2 is SYDVKM. The CDR3 runs 14 residues. Deletions cut 6 bases from V and 2 bases from J, with 13 bases between. This CDR3 is CASSNPGSQETQYF. In DNA, the CDR3 is TGTGCCAGCAGCAACCCGGGATCTCAAGAGACCCAGTACTTC.

This chain uses TRBV24-1 with TRBJ2-1, with D hard to call. Per the germline V gene, CDR1 is KGHDR and CDR2 is SFDVKD. The ends were cut back, 5 bases at V and 12 bases at J, with 16 bases in the middle. There are 13 residues in the CDR3. The CDR3 DNA reads as TGTGCCACCAGTGTCTCGGGTGATATAACGCAGTTCTTC. Translating gives CATSVSGDITQFF.

The chain couples TRBV30 to TRBJ1-1; 11 bases fit TRBD1. The CDR3 is 14 residues long. J lost 4 bases, V lost 8 bases, and 9 bases had no gene match. Germline V lookup: CDR1 GTSNPN, CDR2 SVGIG (reference sequence). CDR3 amino acids: CARSFGTGGTEAFF. DNA of the CDR3: TGTGCCCGCTCATTCGGGACAGGGGGCACTGAAGCTTTCTTT.

The chain couples TRBV27 to TRBJ1-6; 8 nucleotides agree with TRBD1. CDR1 is MNHEY, CDR2 SMNVEV, per germline (reference sequence). The CDR3 runs to 14 residues. Unmatched junction bases numbered 6, after V lost 4 bases and J lost 10 bases. In nucleotides, the CDR3 is TGTGCCAGCAGTTCCGGGACAGGCCTGTCACCCCTCCACTTT. Translating gives CASSSGTGLSPLHF.

This chain links TRBV6-5 with TRBJ2-3, with D perhaps TRBD1 (7 bases). V lost 8 bases, J lost 5 bases, and 14 bases lay in between. Germline-derived CDR1 and CDR2 are MNHEY and SVGAGI. The CDR3 runs to 13 residues. DNA for the CDR3: TGTGCCAGCGGCGGGACAGTGATAGATACGCAGTATTTT. Translated: CASGGTVIDTQYF.

The chain uses TRBV12-3 or TRBV12-4 and TRBJ1-2; D is undetermined. CDR3 size: 13 residues. Deletions cut 4 bases from V and 4 bases from J, with 10 bases between. Here the CDR3 DNA reads TGTGCCAGCAGTTCTTCCCCCTCCTATGGCTACACCTTC. It codes for CASSSSPSYGYTF.